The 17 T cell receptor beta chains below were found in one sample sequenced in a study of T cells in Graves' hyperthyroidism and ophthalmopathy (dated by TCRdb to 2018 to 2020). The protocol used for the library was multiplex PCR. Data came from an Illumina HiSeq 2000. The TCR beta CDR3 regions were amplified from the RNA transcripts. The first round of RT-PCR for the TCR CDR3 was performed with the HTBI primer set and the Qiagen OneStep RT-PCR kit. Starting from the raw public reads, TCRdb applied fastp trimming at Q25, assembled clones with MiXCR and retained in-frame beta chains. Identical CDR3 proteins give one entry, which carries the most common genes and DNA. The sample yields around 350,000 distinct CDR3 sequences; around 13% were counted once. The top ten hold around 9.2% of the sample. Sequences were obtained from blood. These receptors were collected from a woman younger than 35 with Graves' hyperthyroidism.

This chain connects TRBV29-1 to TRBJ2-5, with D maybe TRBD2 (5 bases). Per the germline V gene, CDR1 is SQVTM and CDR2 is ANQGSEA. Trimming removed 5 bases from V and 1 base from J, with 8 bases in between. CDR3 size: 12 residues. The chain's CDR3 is CSVRRGQETQYF. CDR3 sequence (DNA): TGCAGCGTTCGACGGGGCCAAGAGACCCAGTACTTC.

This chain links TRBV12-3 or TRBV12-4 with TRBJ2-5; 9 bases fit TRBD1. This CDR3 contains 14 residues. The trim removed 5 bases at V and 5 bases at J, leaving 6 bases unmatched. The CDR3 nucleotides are TGTGCCAGCAGTGCCGGGACAGGGATGGAGACCCAGTACTTC. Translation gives CASSAGTGMETQYF.

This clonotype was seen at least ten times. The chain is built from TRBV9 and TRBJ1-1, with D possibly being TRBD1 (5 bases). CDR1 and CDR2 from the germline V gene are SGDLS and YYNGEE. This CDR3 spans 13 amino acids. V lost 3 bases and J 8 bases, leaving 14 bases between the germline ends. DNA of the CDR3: TGTGCCAGCAGCGACCCAGGGAAAGTGGAAGCTTTCTTT. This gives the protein CASSDPGKVEAFF.

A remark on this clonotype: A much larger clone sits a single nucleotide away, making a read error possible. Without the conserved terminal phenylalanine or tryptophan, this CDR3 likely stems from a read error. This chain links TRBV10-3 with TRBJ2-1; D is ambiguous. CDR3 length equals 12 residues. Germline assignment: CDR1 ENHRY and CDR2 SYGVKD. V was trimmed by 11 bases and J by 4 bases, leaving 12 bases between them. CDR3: CAAAPDYNEQFL. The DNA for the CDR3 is TGTGCCGCCGCACCCGATTACAATGAGCAGTTCCTC.

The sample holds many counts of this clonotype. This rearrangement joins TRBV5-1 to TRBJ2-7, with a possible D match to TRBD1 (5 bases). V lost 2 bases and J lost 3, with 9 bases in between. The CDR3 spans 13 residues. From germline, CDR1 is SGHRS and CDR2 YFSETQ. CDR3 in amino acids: CASSFRQSYEQYF. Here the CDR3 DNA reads TGCGCCAGCAGCTTCCGACAGAGCTACGAGCAGTACTTC.

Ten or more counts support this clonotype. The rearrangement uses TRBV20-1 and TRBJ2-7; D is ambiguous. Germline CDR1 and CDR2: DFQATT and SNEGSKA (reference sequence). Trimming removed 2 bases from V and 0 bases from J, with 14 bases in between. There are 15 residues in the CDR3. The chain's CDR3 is CSARRWAESSYEQYF. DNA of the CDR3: TGCAGTGCTAGAAGGTGGGCGGAGAGCTCCTACGAGCAGTACTTC.

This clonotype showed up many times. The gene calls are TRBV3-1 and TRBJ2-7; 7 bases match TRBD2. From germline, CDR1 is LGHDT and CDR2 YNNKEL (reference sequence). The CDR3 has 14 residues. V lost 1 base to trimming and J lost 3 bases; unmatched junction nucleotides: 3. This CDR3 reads CASSQAGGSYEQYF. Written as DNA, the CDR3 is TGTGCCAGCAGCCAAGCGGGAGGAAGCTACGAGCAGTACTTC.

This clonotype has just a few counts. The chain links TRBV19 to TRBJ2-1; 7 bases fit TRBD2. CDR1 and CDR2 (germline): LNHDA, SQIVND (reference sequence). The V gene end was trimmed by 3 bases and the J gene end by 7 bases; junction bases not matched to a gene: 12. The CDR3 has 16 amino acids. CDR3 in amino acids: CASSMRNGRMGNEQFF. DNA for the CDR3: TGTGCCAGTAGTATGAGGAACGGGAGGATGGGGAATGAGCAGTTCTTC. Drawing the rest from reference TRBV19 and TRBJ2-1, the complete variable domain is DGGITQSPKYLFRKEGQNVTLSCEQNLNHDAMYWYRQDPGQGLRLIYYSQIVNDFQKGDIAEGYSVSREKKESFPLTVTSAQKNPTAFYLCASSMRNGRMGNEQFFGPGTRLTVL.

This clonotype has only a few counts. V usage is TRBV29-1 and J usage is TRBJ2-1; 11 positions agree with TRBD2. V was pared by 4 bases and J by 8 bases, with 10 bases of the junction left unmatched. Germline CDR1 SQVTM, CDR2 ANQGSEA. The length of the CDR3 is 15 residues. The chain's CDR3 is CSVAPGTSGWDEQFF. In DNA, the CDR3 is TGCAGCGTTGCTCCCGGGACTAGCGGCTGGGATGAGCAGTTCTTC.

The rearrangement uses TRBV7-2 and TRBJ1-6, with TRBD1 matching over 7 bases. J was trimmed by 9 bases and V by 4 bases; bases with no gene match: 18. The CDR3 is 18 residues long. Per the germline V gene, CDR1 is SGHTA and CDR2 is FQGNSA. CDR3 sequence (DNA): TGTGCCAGCAGCTGGGTGGGGGGAGGGGGCCAGCTTAGTTCACCCCTCCACTTT. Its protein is CASSWVGGGGQLSSPLHF.

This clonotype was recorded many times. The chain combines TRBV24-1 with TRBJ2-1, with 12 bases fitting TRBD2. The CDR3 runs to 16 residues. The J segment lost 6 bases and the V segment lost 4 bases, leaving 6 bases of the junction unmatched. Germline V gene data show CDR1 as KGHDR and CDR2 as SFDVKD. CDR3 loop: CATSDWTSGAGNEQFF. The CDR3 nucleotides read TGTGCCACCAGTGACTGGACTAGCGGGGCGGGCAATGAGCAGTTCTTC.

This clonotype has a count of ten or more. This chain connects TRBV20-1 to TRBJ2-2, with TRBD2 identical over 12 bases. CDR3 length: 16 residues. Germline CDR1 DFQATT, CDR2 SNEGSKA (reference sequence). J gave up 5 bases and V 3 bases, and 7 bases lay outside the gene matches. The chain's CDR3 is CSARASGGAGTGELFF. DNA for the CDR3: TGCAGTGCTAGGGCTAGCGGGGGGGCCGGGACCGGGGAGCTGTTTTTT.

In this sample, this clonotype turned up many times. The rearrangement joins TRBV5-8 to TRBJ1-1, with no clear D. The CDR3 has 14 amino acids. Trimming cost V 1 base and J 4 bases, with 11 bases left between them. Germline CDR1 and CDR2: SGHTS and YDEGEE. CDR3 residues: CASSLRVWGTEAFF. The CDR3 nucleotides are TGTGCCAGCAGCTTGAGGGTCTGGGGCACTGAAGCTTTCTTT.

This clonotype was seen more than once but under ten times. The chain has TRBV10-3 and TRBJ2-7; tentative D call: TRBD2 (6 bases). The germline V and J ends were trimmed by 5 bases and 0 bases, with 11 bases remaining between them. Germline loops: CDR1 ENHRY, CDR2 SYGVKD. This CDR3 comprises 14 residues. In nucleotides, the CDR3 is TGTGCCATCAGTCGACTAGACAGCTCCTACGAGCAGTACTTC. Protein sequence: CAISRLDSSYEQYF.

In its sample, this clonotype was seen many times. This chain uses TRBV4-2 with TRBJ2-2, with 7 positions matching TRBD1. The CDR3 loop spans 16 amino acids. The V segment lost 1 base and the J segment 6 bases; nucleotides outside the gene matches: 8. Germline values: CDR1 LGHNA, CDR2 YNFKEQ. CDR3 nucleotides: TGTGCCAGCAGCCAAGGAAAGGGGGCAGGGTCCGGGGAGCTGTTTTTT. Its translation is CASSQGKGAGSGELFF.

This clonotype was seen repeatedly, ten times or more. Here the CDR3 DNA reads TGTGCCAGCAGTGACGGGCAGGGCTATGGCTACACCTTC. This translates into CASSDGQGYGYTF. J is TRBJ1-2 and V is TRBV6-1; TRBD1 might be the D (5 bases). V lost 3 bases to trimming and J lost 4 bases, with 9 bases between them. Germline V gives CDR1 MNHNS, CDR2 SASEGT. CDR3 length: 13 residues.

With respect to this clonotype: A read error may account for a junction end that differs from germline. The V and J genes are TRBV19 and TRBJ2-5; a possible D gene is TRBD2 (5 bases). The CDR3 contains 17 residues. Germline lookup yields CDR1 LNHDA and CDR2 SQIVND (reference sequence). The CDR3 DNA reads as TGTGCCAGCAGTATATTTGTCACGGACGGGAACCAAGAGACCCAGTACTTC. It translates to CASSIFVTDGNQETQYF.